This passage covers 15 T cell receptor beta chains from one sample sequenced in a study of T cell changes during pregnancy in multiple sclerosis. Profiling relied on immunoSEQ multiplex PCR, and the TCRdb table lists in-frame clones only, not all of them. The data contain more than 85,000 clones, approximately 90% of them seen just once; the ten biggest clones take up 0.95% to 1.5%. The sample was peripheral blood, taken in the second trimester of pregnancy. Receptors originate from a female donor with multiple sclerosis, enrolled in a pregnancy study.

This rearrangement joins TRBV6-5 to TRBJ2-7, with D possibly matching TRBD2 (5 bases). Germline V gene lookup returns CDR1 MNHEY and CDR2 SVGAGI. V lost 5 bases, J lost 1 base, and 15 bases lay in between. The CDR3 has 15 residues. The CDR3 nucleotides read TGTGCCAGCAGTCCGTCCCTTTCGGGGTCCTACGAGCAGTACTTC. Its translation: CASSPSLSGSYEQYF.

This chain uses TRBV29-1 with TRBJ2-7; 11 bases map to TRBD1. Germline-derived CDR1 and CDR2 are SQVTM and ANQGSEA. This CDR3 is 13 amino acids long. The V and J ends lost 5 bases and 6 bases, in that order; junction bases with no gene match: 6. CDR3 nucleotide sequence: TGCAGCGTTACCGGGACAGGGGGGGCCGAGCAGTACTTC. It specifies CSVTGTGGAEQYF.

The chain combines TRBV4-1 with TRBJ2-7; 11 nucleotides match TRBD2. The V and J ends lost 0 bases and 7 bases, in that order; junction bases with no gene match: 8. Per germline, CDR1 MGHRA and CDR2 YSYEKL. The CDR3 contains 16 residues. DNA for the CDR3: TGCGCCAGCAGCCAAGATTTACTAGCGGGAGCGAGGGAGCAGTACTTC. Translating it yields CASSQDLLAGAREQYF.

The chain has TRBV18 and TRBJ1-2, with 7 bases that match TRBD1. Germline CDR1 KGHSH, CDR2 LQKENI. Losses at the gene ends were 3 bases for V and 7 bases for J; bases not matched to a gene: 5. The CDR3 sequence is 13 residues long. The CDR3 loop reads CASSPGQRFGYTF. The CDR3 DNA reads as TGTGCCAGCTCACCGGGACAGAGGTTTGGCTACACCTTC.

J is TRBJ1-5 and V is TRBV7-9, with TRBD1 matching over 7 bases. The CDR3 runs to 14 residues. Germline V gene data show CDR1 as SEHNR and CDR2 as FQNEAQ (reference sequence). J gave up 5 bases and V 5 bases, and 6 bases lay outside the gene matches. The CDR3 nucleotides read TGTGCCAGCAGCATCGACAGGGTGGATCAGCCCCAGCATTTT. Encoded protein: CASSIDRVDQPQHF.

J is TRBJ1-6 and V is TRBV30; D is ambiguous. Germline V gene data show CDR1 as GTSNPN and CDR2 as SVGIG (reference sequence). The CDR3 is made up of 19 amino acids. With 1 base removed from V and 7 bases from J, the gap between germline ends came to 26 bases. The CDR3 DNA reads TGTGCCTGGAGTGCCGTGGAGCCGATAAATACTATATTAAATTCACCCCTCCACTTT. This codes for CAWSAVEPINTILNSPLHF.

The chain combines TRBV30 with TRBJ2-5; D is possibly TRBD1 (6 bases). The CDR3 contains 15 residues. Between the trimmed V and J ends, which lost 5 bases and 5 bases, there was a span of 21 bases. In germline, CDR1 is GTSNPN, CDR2 SVGIG (reference sequence). This chain's CDR3 is CAWGPDRTLGETQYF. Written as DNA, the CDR3 is TGTGCCTGGGGTCCCGACAGGACCCTGGGGGAGACCCAGTACTTC.

The sample holds one count of this clone. The rearrangement uses TRBV2 and TRBJ2-3, with a possible D match to TRBD2 (6 bases). This CDR3 region has 14 residues. V was cut by 6 bases and J by 4 bases, with 14 bases left in between. CDR1 and CDR2 (germline): SNHLY, FYNNEI. The CDR3 coding sequence is TGTGCCAGCAGCACTAGCAGAAATTCAGATACGCAGTATTTT. It is translated as CASSTSRNSDTQYF.

V gene TRBV6-1 combines with J gene TRBJ1-5, with 9 positions matching TRBD1. V shed 1 base, J shed 6 bases, and the junction held 4 bases outside the gene matches. The V gene's germline CDR1 is MNHNS and CDR2 SASEGT. The CDR3 spans 15 residues. CDR3 residues: CASSEVRTGAQPQHF. In DNA form, the CDR3 reads TGTGCCAGCAGTGAAGTTCGGACAGGGGCTCAGCCCCAGCATTTT.

The V and J genes are TRBV4-2 and TRBJ1-5; TRBD1 aligns across 10 bases. This CDR3 is built from 17 residues. The V gene's germline CDR1 is LGHNA and CDR2 YNFKEQ. V was clipped by 1 base and J by 4 bases; unmatched bases: 7. CDR3 sequence: CASSQGGTGDRNQPQHF. Here the CDR3 DNA reads TGTGCCAGCAGCCAAGGCGGGACAGGGGACAGGAATCAGCCCCAGCATTTT.

V and J are TRBV9 and TRBJ2-7, with a possible D match to TRBD1 (6 bases). In germline, CDR1 is SGDLS, CDR2 YYNGEE. V lost 4 bases and J 5 bases, leaving 16 bases between the germline ends. The CDR3 spans 14 residues. This CDR3 is CASSLSNRVDEQYF. CDR3 DNA sequence: TGTGCCAGCAGCCTCAGCAACAGGGTGGACGAGCAGTACTTC.

The chain is built from TRBV19 and TRBJ1-1, with TRBD1 matching 8 bases. Germline CDR1 is LNHDA and CDR2 is SQIVND (reference sequence). Germline trimming cut 5 bases from V and 1 base from J; bases unmatched to any gene: 3. The CDR3 consists of 14 residues. The chain's CDR3 is CASSRGQGNTEAFF. Here the CDR3 DNA reads TGTGCCAGTAGTCGTGGACAGGGGAACACTGAAGCTTTCTTT.

J is TRBJ1-1 and V is TRBV6-1, with 11 nucleotides matching TRBD1. Germline lookup yields CDR1 MNHNS and CDR2 SASEGT. The CDR3 consists of 15 residues. The junction had 8 bases not matched to a gene; V was cut back by 5 bases and J by 6 bases. The CDR3 nucleotides read TGTGCCAGCAGTAGCCTTGGACAGGGGGCGGCTGAAGCTTTCTTT. The encoded protein is CASSSLGQGAAEAFF.

V usage is TRBV9 and J usage is TRBJ2-3; 10 bases match TRBD1. This CDR3 contains 14 residues. In germline, CDR1 is SGDLS, CDR2 YYNGEE. V lost 8 bases, J lost 0 bases, and 3 bases stayed unmatched. The CDR3 spells CASGTGDSTDTQYF. CDR3 coding DNA: TGTGCCAGTGGGACAGGGGATAGCACAGATACGCAGTATTTT.

This clone was seen only once. V usage is TRBV5-1 and J usage is TRBJ2-3, with TRBD2 matching 9 bases. J was trimmed by 7 bases and V by 4 bases; bases with no gene match: 13. The V gene's germline CDR1 is SGHRS and CDR2 YFSETQ. The CDR3 extends over 16 amino acids. The chain's CDR3 is CASSPQAVAGDHTQYF. The CDR3 coding sequence is TGCGCCAGCAGCCCCCAGGCGGTAGCGGGGGACCATACGCAGTATTTT.